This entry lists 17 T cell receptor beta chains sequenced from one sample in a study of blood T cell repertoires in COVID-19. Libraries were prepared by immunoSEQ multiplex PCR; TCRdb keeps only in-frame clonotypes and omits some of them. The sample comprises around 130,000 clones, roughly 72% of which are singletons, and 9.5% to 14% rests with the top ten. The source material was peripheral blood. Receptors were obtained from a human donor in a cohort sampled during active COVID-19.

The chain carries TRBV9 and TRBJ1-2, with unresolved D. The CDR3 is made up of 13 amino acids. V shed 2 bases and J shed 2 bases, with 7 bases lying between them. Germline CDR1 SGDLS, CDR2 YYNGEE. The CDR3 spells CASSVSQNYGYTF. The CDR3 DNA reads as TGTGCCAGCAGCGTCTCACAGAACTATGGCTACACCTTC.

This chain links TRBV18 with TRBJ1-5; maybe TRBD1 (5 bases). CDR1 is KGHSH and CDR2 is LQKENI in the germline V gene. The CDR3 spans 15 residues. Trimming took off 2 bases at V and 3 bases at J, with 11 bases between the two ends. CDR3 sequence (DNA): TGTGCCAGCTCACCAGCCGGGGGTCACAATCAGCCCCAGCATTTT. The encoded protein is CASSPAGGHNQPQHF.

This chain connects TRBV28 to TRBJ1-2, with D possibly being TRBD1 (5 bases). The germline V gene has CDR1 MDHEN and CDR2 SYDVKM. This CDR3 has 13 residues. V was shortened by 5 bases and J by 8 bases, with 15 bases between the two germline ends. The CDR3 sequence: CASSLVGGGGYTF. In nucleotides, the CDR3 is TGTGCCAGCAGTCTGGTCGGGGGTGGAGGCTACACCTTC.

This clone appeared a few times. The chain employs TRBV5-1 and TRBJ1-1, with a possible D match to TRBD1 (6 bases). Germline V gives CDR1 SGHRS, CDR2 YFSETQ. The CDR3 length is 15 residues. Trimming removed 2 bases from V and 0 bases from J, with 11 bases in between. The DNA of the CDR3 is TGCGCCAGCAGCTTAGCAGGGGACATGAACACTGAAGCTTTCTTT. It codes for CASSLAGDMNTEAFF.

CDR3 DNA: TGTGCCAGCAGTTTCCAAGGACTGGTCAATCAGCCCCAGCATTTT. It specifies CASSFQGLVNQPQHF. This sequence joins TRBV2 and TRBJ1-5; D is ambiguous. CDR3 length: 15 amino acids. V lost 5 bases and J lost 3, with 14 bases in between. The germline V gene encodes CDR1 SNHLY and CDR2 FYNNEI.

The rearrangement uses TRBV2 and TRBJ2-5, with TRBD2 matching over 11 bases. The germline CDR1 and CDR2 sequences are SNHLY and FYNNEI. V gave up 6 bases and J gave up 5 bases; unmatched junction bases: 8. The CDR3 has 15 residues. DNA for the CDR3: TGTGCCAGCAGAGGCCTAGCGGGGGGTTCGGAGACCCAGTACTTC. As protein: CASRGLAGGSETQYF.

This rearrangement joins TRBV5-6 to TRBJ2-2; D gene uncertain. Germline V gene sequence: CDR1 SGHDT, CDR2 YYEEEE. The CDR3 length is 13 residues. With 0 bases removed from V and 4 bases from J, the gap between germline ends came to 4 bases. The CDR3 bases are TGTGCCAGCAGCTTGGCGTCCACCGGGGAGCTGTTTTTT. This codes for CASSLASTGELFF.

In DNA form, the CDR3 reads TGTGCCAGCAGCACCGGGACAGGACACTCTGGGGCCAACGTCCTGACTTTC. Translation gives CASSTGTGHSGANVLTF. V gene TRBV3-1 (or the pseudogene TRBV3-2) combines with J gene TRBJ2-6, with 8 nucleotides matching TRBD1. Trimming took 5 bases from V and 0 from J; bases not matched to a gene: 6. From germline, CDR1 is LGHDT and CDR2 YNNKEL (reference sequence). The CDR3 extends over 17 amino acids.

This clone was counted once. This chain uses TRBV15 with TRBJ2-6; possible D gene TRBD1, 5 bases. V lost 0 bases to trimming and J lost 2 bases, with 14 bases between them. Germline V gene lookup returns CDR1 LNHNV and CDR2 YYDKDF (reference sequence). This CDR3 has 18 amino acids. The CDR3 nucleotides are TGTGCCACCAGCAGAGACCGGATAGGGGCGGCTGGGGCCAACGTCCTGACTTTC. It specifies CATSRDRIGAAGANVLTF.

As DNA, the CDR3 is TGTGCCAGCAGTTACAGGGGAAACACCGGGGAGCTGTTTTTT. Amino acids: CASSYRGNTGELFF. The genes are TRBV6-6 and TRBJ2-2, with D maybe TRBD1 (5 bases). Germline assignment: CDR1 MNHNY and CDR2 SVGAGI (reference sequence). V gave up 2 bases and J gave up 2 bases, with 6 bases separating them. The CDR3 has 14 amino acids.

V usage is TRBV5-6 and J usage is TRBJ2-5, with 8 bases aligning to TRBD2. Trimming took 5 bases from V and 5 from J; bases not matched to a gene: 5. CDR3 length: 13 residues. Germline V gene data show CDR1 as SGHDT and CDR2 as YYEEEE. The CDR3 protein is CASSLRLAETQYF. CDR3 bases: TGTGCCAGCAGTCTCCGACTAGCGGAGACCCAGTACTTC. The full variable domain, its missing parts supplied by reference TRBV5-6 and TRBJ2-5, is DAGVTQSPTHLIKTRGQQVTLRCSPKSGHDTVSWYQQALGQGPQFIFQYYEEEERQRGNFPDRFSGHQFPNYSSELNVNALLLGDSALYLCASSLRLAETQYFGPGTRLLVL.

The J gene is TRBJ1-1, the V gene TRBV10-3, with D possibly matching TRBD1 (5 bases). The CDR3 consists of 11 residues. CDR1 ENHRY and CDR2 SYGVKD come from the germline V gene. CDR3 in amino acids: CGVGRGTEAFF. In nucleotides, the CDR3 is TGTGGGGTGGGGAGGGGCACTGAAGCTTTCTTT.

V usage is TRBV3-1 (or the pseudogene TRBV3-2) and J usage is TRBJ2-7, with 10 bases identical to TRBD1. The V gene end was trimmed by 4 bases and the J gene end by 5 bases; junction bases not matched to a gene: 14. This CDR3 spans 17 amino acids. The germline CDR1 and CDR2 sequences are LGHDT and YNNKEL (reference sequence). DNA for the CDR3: TGTGCCAGCAGCCTCCTAGTCCGACAGGGGGCGCAGAACGAGCAGTACTTC. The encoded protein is CASSLLVRQGAQNEQYF.

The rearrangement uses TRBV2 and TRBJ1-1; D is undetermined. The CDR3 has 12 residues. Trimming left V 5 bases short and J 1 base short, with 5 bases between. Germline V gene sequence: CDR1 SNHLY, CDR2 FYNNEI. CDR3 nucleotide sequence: TGTGCCAGCAGTAGACAGAACACTGAAGCTTTCTTT. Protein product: CASSRQNTEAFF.

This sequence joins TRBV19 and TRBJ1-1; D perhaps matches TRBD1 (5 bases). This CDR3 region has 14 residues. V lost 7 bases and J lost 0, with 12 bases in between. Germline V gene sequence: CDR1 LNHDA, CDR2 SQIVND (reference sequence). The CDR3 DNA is TGTGCCAGTAATTTGGGGGGAATGAACACTGAAGCTTTCTTT. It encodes CASNLGGMNTEAFF.

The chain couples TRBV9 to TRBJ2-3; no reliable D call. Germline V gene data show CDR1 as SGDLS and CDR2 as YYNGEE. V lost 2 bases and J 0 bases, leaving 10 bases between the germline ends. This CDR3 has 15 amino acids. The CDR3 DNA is TGTGCCAGCAGCGTTATAGAAATTAGCACAGATACGCAGTATTTT. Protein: CASSVIEISTDTQYF.

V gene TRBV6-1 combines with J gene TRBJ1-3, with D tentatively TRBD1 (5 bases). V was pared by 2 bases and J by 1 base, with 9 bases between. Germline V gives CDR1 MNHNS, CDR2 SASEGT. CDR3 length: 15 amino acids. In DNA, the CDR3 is TGTGCCAGCAGTGAATGGGGGGGATCTGGAAACACCATATATTTT. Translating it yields CASSEWGGSGNTIYF.